This record looks at one T cell receptor (beta chain) sequence and its context. Its antigen is undetermined. This sample is drawn from a study of cytomegalovirus exposure and HLA in healthy donors. Background on the study: Early on, a data release was issued that held some 91 million unique TCRs from HLA-typed donors. Broader study findings: Apparent HLA restriction characterized most CMV-associated TCR beta chains in a later analysis. Presence/absence analysis assumed near-uniform sequencing depth across donors. Indistinguishable V segments, including TRBV6-2 and TRBV6-3, were excluded.

Amplification used 60 Vbeta primers and 13 Jbeta primers. Measured with immunoSEQ multiplex PCR; TCRdb has only the in-frame clones, and not every one. This table has tens of thousands of clones, 75% to 80% appearing once. J lost 6 bases, V lost 7 bases, and 11 bases had no gene match. The CDR3 extends over 15 amino acids. From germline, CDR1 is SGHAT and CDR2 FQNNGV. The clonotype was recovered from a young man in good health and CMV-seronegative. The chain is built from TRBV11-2 and TRBJ1-2, with 10 bases matching TRBD1. Sample: PBMCs. The CDR3 DNA sequence: TGTGCCAGCACCTCAAAAGCCGGGACAGGGGATGGCTACACCTTC. Its translation is CASTSKAGTGDGYTF.